The 14 T cell receptor beta chains below were found in one sample sequenced in a study of blood T cells in healthy people across ages. Next came a second PCR, run for about 6 to 11 cycles, which used a sample-barcoded 5' primer along with a J-beta primer mix. TCRdb processed the 5' RACE reads anew with MiXCR; each CDR3 protein has one entry. The sample carries about 1,600,000 distinct CDR3 sequences, 40% to 50% recorded once. The sequenced sample was blood. The receptors here all came from a woman aged 18-30 years in good health.

The J gene is TRBJ2-5, the V gene TRBV11-2; 7 nucleotides match TRBD2. Looked up from germline, CDR1 is SGHAT and CDR2 is FQNNGV. V was clipped by 0 bases and J by 11 bases; unmatched bases: 18. This CDR3 spans 17 amino acids. Here the CDR3 reads CASSLERSGKLYNEQYF. CDR3 DNA: TGTGCCAGCAGCTTAGAAAGGAGCGGGAAACTCTACAATGAGCAGTACTTC. The complete variable domain, with remaining parts taken from reference TRBV11-2 and TRBJ2-5, reads EAGVAQSPRYKIIEKRQSVAFWCNPISGHATLYWYQQILGQGPKLLIQFQNNGVVDDSQLPKDRFSAERLKGVDSTLKIQPAKLEDSAVYLCASSLERSGKLYNEQYFGPGTRLLVL.

The sample holds many counts of this clonotype. The CDR3 here is CSAGTVFGDEQYF. CDR3 coding DNA: TGCAGCGCTGGGACAGTGTTCGGGGACGAGCAGTACTTC. The V call is TRBV29-1, the J call TRBJ2-7; 7 bases fit TRBD1. CDR1 is SQVTM and CDR2 is ANQGSEA in the germline V gene. This CDR3 has 13 amino acids. Unmatched junction bases numbered 11, after V lost 7 bases and J lost 5 bases.

This chain connects TRBV6-1 to TRBJ2-4; D perhaps matches TRBD1 (6 bases). The CDR3 runs to 17 residues. V was shortened by 7 bases and J by 0 bases, with 19 bases between the two germline ends. Germline V gene sequence: CDR1 MNHNS, CDR2 SASEGT. Here the CDR3 reads CASNRVGELIAKNIQYF. As DNA, the CDR3 is TGTGCCAGCAACAGGGTTGGGGAATTAATAGCCAAAAACATTCAGTACTTC.

J is TRBJ2-4 and V is TRBV7-2, with D possibly called TRBD1 or TRBD2 (5 bases each). The ends were cut back, 2 bases at V and 13 bases at J, with 18 bases in the middle. The CDR3 runs 14 residues. Germline V gene sequence: CDR1 SGHTA, CDR2 FQGNSA. The CDR3 nucleotides are TGTGCCAGCAGCTTAATCAGAGGGGCTCGTGAGCAGTACTTC. Encoded protein: CASSLIRGAREQYF.

CDR3 amino acids: CSVSGTEIYEQYF. Here the CDR3 DNA reads TGCAGTGTTTCCGGGACAGAGATCTACGAGCAGTACTTC. The J gene is TRBJ2-4, the V gene TRBV20-1; 7 nucleotides line up with TRBD1. TRBJ2-7 explains the end of the DNA better; the J call may be wrong. Germline V gene lookup returns CDR1 DFQATT and CDR2 SNEGSKA (reference sequence). The CDR3 is made up of 13 amino acids.

The V and J genes are TRBV3-1 and TRBJ2-3; TRBD2 agrees at 7 bases. Looked up from germline, CDR1 is LGHDT and CDR2 is YNNKEL (reference sequence). The CDR3 runs to 16 residues. The V and J ends lost 4 bases and 3 bases, in that order; junction bases with no gene match: 10. This CDR3 is CASSRGDYGLTDTQYF. The CDR3 DNA sequence: TGTGCCAGCAGCCGGGGGGACTACGGTCTTACAGATACGCAGTATTTT.

The rearrangement links TRBV12-3 or TRBV12-4 to TRBJ2-5, with TRBD1 matching over 9 bases. The CDR3 extends over 15 amino acids. V trimming: 2 bases; J trimming: 2 bases; junction bases outside the gene matches: 3. DNA of the CDR3: TGTGCCAGCAGTTTATCGACAGGGGGGCAAGAGACCCAGTACTTC. It encodes CASSLSTGGQETQYF.

The chain employs TRBV24-1 and TRBJ2-6; weak D call: TRBD1 (5 bases). CDR1 and CDR2 (germline): KGHDR, SFDVKD. The CDR3 totals 18 residues. With 2 bases removed from V and 0 bases from J, the gap between germline ends came to 13 bases. The CDR3 nucleotides are TGTGCCACCAGTGATTCTTTCAGGGCCCTCTCTGGGGCCAACGTCCTGACTTTC. Residues: CATSDSFRALSGANVLTF.

Points on this clonotype: One junction end disagrees with the germline gene, perhaps due to a read error. The chain uses TRBV28 and TRBJ2-1, with D possibly being TRBD1 or TRBD2 (5 bases each). CDR1 and CDR2 from the germline V gene are MDHEN and SYDVKM. The CDR3 has 17 residues. For the CDR3, the DNA is TGTGCCAGCAGTTTAGAAGAGGACATTACGGGGCCAAATGGGCAGTTCTTC. Its translation is CASSLEEDITGPNGQFF.

This clonotype has a handful of counts. V gene TRBV12-3 or TRBV12-4 combines with J gene TRBJ2-1, with D maybe TRBD1 (6 bases). V lost 2 bases and J lost 7, with 18 bases in between. There are 16 residues in the CDR3. The CDR3 loop is CASSLIKQGSWNEQFF. The CDR3 DNA reads TGTGCCAGCAGTTTAATTAAACAGGGCAGCTGGAATGAGCAGTTCTTC.

This clonotype was counted between two and nine times. The rearrangement joins TRBV20-1 to TRBJ2-7; D is unresolved. The CDR3 contains 10 residues. Trimming took off 2 bases at V and 7 bases at J, with 6 bases between the two ends. Per the germline V gene, CDR1 is DFQATT and CDR2 is SNEGSKA (reference sequence). CDR3 protein: CSARKSEQYF. In DNA, the CDR3 is TGCAGTGCTAGAAAGTCGGAGCAGTACTTC.

The chain recombines TRBV2 with TRBJ1-1; D gene ambiguous. The CDR3 loop spans 14 amino acids. The germline V and J ends were trimmed by 7 bases and 2 bases, with 14 bases remaining between them. CDR1 and CDR2 (germline): SNHLY, FYNNEI. This chain's CDR3 is CASISGGGNTEAFF. CDR3 sequence (DNA): TGTGCCAGCATTTCAGGCGGCGGCAACACTGAAGCTTTCTTT. Full variable domain (missing parts from reference TRBV2 and TRBJ1-1): EPEVTQTPSHQVTQMGQEVILRCVPISNHLYFYWYRQILGQKVEFLVSFYNNEISEKSEIFDDQFSVERPDGSNFTLKIRSTKLEDSAMYFCASISGGGNTEAFFGQGTRLTVV.

This chain uses TRBV21-1 with TRBJ1-5; the table calls TRBD1, which could not be checked here. TRBV21-1 is flagged as a pseudogene. There are 14 residues in the CDR3. Here the CDR3 reads CASRMDRDHQPQHF. In DNA, the CDR3 is TGTGCCAGCAGAATGGACAGGGACCATCAGCCCCAGCATTTT.

A few counts support this clonotype. The chain couples TRBV5-1 to TRBJ2-7, with D possibly called TRBD1 or TRBD2 (5 bases each). The CDR3 extends over 13 amino acids. The germline gives CDR1 SGHRS, CDR2 YFSETQ. V was trimmed by 0 bases and J by 6 bases, leaving 10 bases between them. The chain's CDR3 is CASSLAGTFEQYF. The CDR3 DNA reads TGCGCCAGCAGCTTGGCAGGGACGTTCGAGCAGTACTTC.